This T cell receptor beta chain originates from a study of Ad26.COV2.S vaccination and SARS-CoV-2 variants. Broader study findings: Placebo recipients trailed vaccine recipients in spike-specific TCR breadth. Vaccinated and placebo-treated recipients had similar non-spike TCR breadth. CD8+ and CD4+ T cells specific for spike reportedly responded with substantial breadth after vaccination.

TCRdb's copy holds only in-frame clones and misses some; the assay was immunoSEQ multiplex PCR. The table shows 350,000 to 500,000 clones, with around nine tenths occurring only once. V gave up 4 bases and J gave up 3 bases, with 10 bases separating them. The CDR3 totals 13 residues. Germline V gene data show CDR1 as SGHAT and CDR2 as FQNNGV. Concerning this clone itself: As yet, its antigen is unknown.

Treatment noted: some 20 received Ad26.COV2.S at low or high dose, single or two shots; five or six received placebo; per-sample allocation not given. Sampling was performed 63 days after the first vaccine or placebo injection. V gene TRBV11-2 combines with J gene TRBJ2-7; D is unclear. The sequences come from peripheral blood, collected in a trial of Ad26.COV2.S vaccine versus placebo. The TCR sequence derives from a person aged 18-65 years who received the Ad26.COV2.S COVID-19 vaccine or a placebo. The CDR3 loop is CASSWLMVYEQYF. The CDR3 nucleotides are TGTGCCAGCAGCTGGTTGATGGTCTACGAGCAGTACTTC.